This T cell receptor beta chain came from a study of blood T cells in healthy people across ages. This clonotype was found a few times. Antigen specificity is unknown. Every donor contributed around 10 milliliters of peripheral blood by blood draw. Total RNA was extracted at no less than 6 micrograms per sample. The V segment lost 3 bases and the J segment 7 bases; nucleotides outside the gene matches: 8. Germline CDR1 DFQATT, CDR2 SNEGSKA (reference sequence). The CDR3 totals 15 residues. Alongside a J-beta primer mix, a sample-barcoded 5' primer served in a second PCR lasting about 7 to 11 cycles. TCRdb re-called the 5' RACE reads with MiXCR, one entry per CDR3 protein. The sample yields 630,000 or so distinct CDR3 sequences, 32% seen once. Study observations and caveats: In long-lived donors, naive CD4+ cell counts and diversity exceeded those of aged donors.

This clonotype originated in a woman of 80 years or more in good health. Material for sequencing was blood. This chain uses TRBV20-1 with TRBJ2-7; TRBD2 aligns across 14 bases. The CDR3: CSASLGTSGGDEQYF. The CDR3 DNA is TGCAGTGCTAGTTTGGGGACTAGCGGGGGTGATGAGCAGTACTTC.